These 20 T cell receptor beta chains share one sample of origin, sequenced in a study of T-cell memory formation after mild COVID-19. One entry per CDR3 protein, called by TCRdb with MiXCR from the 5' RACE reads. The data show roughly 510,000 distinct CDR3 sequences, roughly 17% seen once. The sample taken for sequencing was PBMCs or a T cell subset sorted from them (not recorded which). These receptors originate from an adult woman who had mild COVID-19 (a few samples of this study predate the infection). Cell type and time point are not known.

This clonotype came up a few times. This chain joins TRBV2 and TRBJ1-4; 9 nucleotides agree with TRBD1. This CDR3 contains 13 residues. The J segment lost 8 bases and the V segment lost 8 bases, leaving 6 bases of the junction unmatched. CDR1 SNHLY and CDR2 FYNNEI come from the germline V gene. CDR3 DNA sequence: TGTGCCAGCGCCGGGACAGGGAACGAAAAACTGTTTTTT. Translating gives CASAGTGNEKLFF.

J is TRBJ1-1 and V is TRBV9; D uncertain. V dropped 5 bases and J dropped 0 bases, with 8 bases sitting between them. CDR1 and CDR2 from the germline V gene are SGDLS and YYNGEE. This CDR3 is 13 amino acids long. In DNA, the CDR3 is TGTGCCAGCAGGTCTTCCATGAACACTGAAGCTTTCTTT. This translates into CASRSSMNTEAFF.

The chain carries TRBV6-6 and TRBJ2-3; D remains ambiguous. The CDR3 contains 14 residues. The germline V and J ends were trimmed by 4 bases and 3 bases, with 11 bases remaining between them. Germline lookup yields CDR1 MNHNY and CDR2 SVGAGI (reference sequence). The CDR3 region has the DNA TGTGCCAGCAGTTCCATTCCGTGGACAGATACGCAGTATTTT. This gives the protein CASSSIPWTDTQYF.

This chain joins TRBV6-1 and TRBJ2-1; D could derive from TRBD1 or TRBD2 (5 bases each). Trimming removed 6 bases from V and 14 bases from J, with 17 bases in between. Germline CDR1 MNHNS, CDR2 SASEGT. The CDR3 extends over 12 amino acids. The CDR3 DNA reads TGTGCCAGCAGCGAAAGGGGCGGGTTGAAGTTCTTC. It codes for CASSERGGLKFF.

J is TRBJ2-4 and V is TRBV30; 9 bases line up with TRBD2. Germline trimming cut 2 bases from V and 6 bases from J; bases unmatched to any gene: 2. CDR3 size: 13 residues. CDR1 is GTSNPN and CDR2 is SVGIG in the germline V gene (reference sequence). CDR3 amino acids: CAWSLAGVNIQYF. DNA of the CDR3: TGTGCCTGGAGTTTAGCGGGAGTAAACATTCAGTACTTC. The complete variable domain, with remaining parts taken from reference TRBV30 and TRBJ2-4, reads SQTIHQWPATLVQPVGSPLSLECTVEGTSNPNLYWYRQAAGRGLQLLFYSVGIGQISSEVPQNLSASRPQDRQFILSSKKLLLSDSGFYLCAWSLAGVNIQYFGAGTRLSVL.

V is TRBV7-9 and J is TRBJ2-5, with D perhaps matching TRBD2 (5 bases). V lost 1 base to trimming and J lost 1 base, with 13 bases between them. The CDR3 has 16 residues. Per germline, CDR1 SEHNR and CDR2 FQNEAQ (reference sequence). The CDR3 DNA reads TGTGCCAGCAGCTTAGAGGCGGGTGGAAGCCAAGAGACCCAGTACTTC. Its protein is CASSLEAGGSQETQYF.

This clonotype showed up just a few times. This chain connects TRBV19 to TRBJ1-5; D might be TRBD1 (6 bases). The CDR3 contains 14 residues. Germline CDR1 LNHDA, CDR2 SQIVND (reference sequence). V shed 6 bases and J shed 9 bases, with 18 bases lying between them. CDR3: CASSLQGPAGPQHF. The CDR3 DNA is TGTGCCAGTAGCCTACAGGGCCCAGCGGGGCCCCAGCATTTT.

In this sample, this clonotype turned up a few times. The genes are TRBV2 and TRBJ2-3; D not certain. The CDR3 is made up of 19 amino acids. V was cut by 0 bases and J by 4 bases, with 23 bases left in between. CDR1 is SNHLY and CDR2 is FYNNEI in the germline V gene. CDR3 in amino acids: CASSEAGTLLARKSDTQYF. The CDR3 DNA is TGTGCCAGCAGTGAAGCTGGAACTCTTCTCGCCCGGAAGTCAGATACGCAGTATTTT.

This clonotype has at least ten counts. J is TRBJ2-1 and V is TRBV4-2, with 11 bases lining up with TRBD2. The CDR3 length is 16 residues. Per germline, CDR1 LGHNA and CDR2 YNFKEQ. V trimming: 1 base; J trimming: 5 bases; junction bases outside the gene matches: 4. CDR3 nucleotide sequence: TGTGCCAGCAGCCAAGCCGGGACTAGCGGTAACAATGAGCAGTTCTTC. Its protein is CASSQAGTSGNNEQFF.

This chain connects TRBV29-1 to TRBJ2-7; D is possibly TRBD1 (5 bases). The CDR3 covers 14 residues. Germline loops: CDR1 SQVTM, CDR2 ANQGSEA. The ends were cut back, 5 bases at V and 0 bases at J, with 14 bases in the middle. The CDR3 protein is CSVLGHARSYEQYF. The CDR3 DNA follows: TGCAGCGTTCTTGGACACGCGCGCTCCTACGAGCAGTACTTC.

This clonotype was found a few times. This chain joins TRBV9 and TRBJ2-7, with 7 bases identical to TRBD1. The CDR3 has 19 amino acids. The trim removed 4 bases at V and 1 base at J, leaving 20 bases unmatched. Germline V gene data show CDR1 as SGDLS and CDR2 as YYNGEE. This CDR3 reads CASSTTGAPFSEGSYEQYF. CDR3 DNA: TGTGCCAGCAGCACTACAGGGGCCCCCTTTTCAGAAGGTTCCTACGAGCAGTACTTC.

This clonotype was counted only a few times. The chain employs TRBV15 and TRBJ2-7; 7 bases agree with TRBD2. This CDR3 contains 15 residues. With V trimmed by 3 bases and J by 0 bases, 5 bases remained unmatched. Germline V gives CDR1 LNHNV, CDR2 YYDKDF (reference sequence). CDR3 in amino acids: CATSSWRESSYEQYF. The CDR3 DNA sequence: TGTGCCACCAGCAGTTGGCGGGAGAGCTCCTACGAGCAGTACTTC.

This clonotype was observed a few times. The chain recombines TRBV7-9 with TRBJ1-2, with D possibly TRBD1 on 6 matching bases. CDR3 length: 15 amino acids. CDR1 SEHNR and CDR2 FQNEAQ come from the germline V gene (reference sequence). Trimming removed 2 bases from V and 7 bases from J, with 17 bases in between. DNA of the CDR3: TGTGCCAGCAGCTTATGGTCCAGGGGCAAGCCTGGCTACACCTTC. Translated, it gives CASSLWSRGKPGYTF.

The chain couples TRBV9 to TRBJ2-1; D remains ambiguous. Trimming stripped 4 bases from V and 8 bases from J, with 10 bases between. The CDR3 has 12 residues. Per the germline V gene, CDR1 is SGDLS and CDR2 is YYNGEE. The CDR3, as DNA: TGTGCCAGCAGCTCCCGACCCCATGAGCAGTTCTTC. Residues: CASSSRPHEQFF.

The count of this clonotype is one. The chain is built from TRBV3-1 and TRBJ2-2, with 7 bases identical to TRBD1. The V gene's germline CDR1 is LGHDT and CDR2 YNNKEL (reference sequence). This CDR3 has 17 amino acids. V lost 2 bases to trimming and J lost 1 base; unmatched junction nucleotides: 7. DNA of the CDR3: TGTGCCAGCAGCCAACCAATACAGGGGCTGAACACCGGGGAGCTGTTTTTT. Amino acids: CASSQPIQGLNTGELFF.

V is TRBV7-2 and J is TRBJ2-3, with 10 bases fitting TRBD2. The junction had 11 bases not matched to a gene; V was cut back by 4 bases and J by 1 base. Germline assignment: CDR1 SGHTA and CDR2 FQGNSA. The CDR3 loop spans 18 amino acids. The CDR3 nucleotides read TGTGCCAGCAGCTCCAATCCGTTCGGGACTAGCGGCACAGATACGCAGTATTTT. This sequence encodes CASSSNPFGTSGTDTQYF.

This clonotype showed up just once. The genes are TRBV2 and TRBJ1-5, with TRBD1 as a possible D gene (6 bases). CDR1 and CDR2 from the germline V gene are SNHLY and FYNNEI. Trimming pared 8 bases from V and 2 bases from J, leaving 10 bases between. The CDR3 spans 13 residues. CDR3 sequence (DNA): TGTGCCAGCCGACAGGTCGGCAATCAGCCCCAGCATTTT. It yields the protein CASRQVGNQPQHF. Supplemented by reference TRBV2 and TRBJ1-5, the full variable domain reads EPEVTQTPSHQVTQMGQEVILRCVPISNHLYFYWYRQILGQKVEFLVSFYNNEISEKSEIFDDQFSVERPDGSNFTLKIRSTKLEDSAMYFCASRQVGNQPQHFGDGTRLSIL.

At least ten counts were recorded for this clonotype. The chain combines TRBV27 with TRBJ2-1; no definite D call. The V gene's germline CDR1 is MNHEY and CDR2 SMNVEV (reference sequence). V lost 0 bases, J lost 5 bases, and 14 bases lay in between. This CDR3 has 16 residues. This chain's CDR3 is CASSLSYQVRDNEQFF. The CDR3 region has the DNA TGTGCCAGCAGTTTATCTTATCAAGTTCGGGACAATGAGCAGTTCTTC.

This clonotype was seen more than once but under ten times. The V gene is TRBV7-9, the J gene TRBJ2-3, with 10 bases lining up with TRBD2. The CDR3 runs 17 residues. The germline V gene has CDR1 SEHNR and CDR2 FQNEAQ (reference sequence). V lost 3 bases and J lost 8; bases outside the gene matches: 14. In nucleotides, the CDR3 is TGTGCCAGCAGCTTCAACTACCCGGGACTAGCGAAGGGTACGCAGTATTTT. Amino acids: CASSFNYPGLAKGTQYF. Supplemented by reference TRBV7-9 and TRBJ2-3, the full variable domain reads DTGVSQNPRHKITKRGQNVTFRCDPISEHNRLYWYRQTLGQGPEFLTYFQNEAQLEKSRLLSDRFSAERPKGSFSTLEIQRTEQGDSAMYLCASSFNYPGLAKGTQYFGPGTRLTVL.

This clonotype was detected ten times or more. The chain employs TRBV5-1 and TRBJ1-2; no clear D gene. This CDR3 has 13 residues. CDR1 and CDR2 (germline): SGHRS, YFSETQ. V was shortened by 5 bases and J by 0 bases, with 8 bases between the two germline ends. In DNA, the CDR3 is TGCGCCAGCAGTCCGAGTACTAACTATGGCTACACCTTC. This sequence encodes CASSPSTNYGYTF.